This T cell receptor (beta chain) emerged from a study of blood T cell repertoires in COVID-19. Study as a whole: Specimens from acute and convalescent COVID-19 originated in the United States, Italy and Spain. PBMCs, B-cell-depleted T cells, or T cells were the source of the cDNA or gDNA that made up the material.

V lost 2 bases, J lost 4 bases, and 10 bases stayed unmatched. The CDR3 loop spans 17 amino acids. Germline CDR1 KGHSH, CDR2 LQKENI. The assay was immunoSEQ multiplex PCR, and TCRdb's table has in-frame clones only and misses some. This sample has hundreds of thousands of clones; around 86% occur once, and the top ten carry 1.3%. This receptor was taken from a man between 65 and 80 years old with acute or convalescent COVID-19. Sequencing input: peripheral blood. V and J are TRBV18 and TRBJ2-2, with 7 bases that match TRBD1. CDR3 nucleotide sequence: TGTGCCAGCTCACCATTTTCAACAGGGGACGGCACCGGGGAGCTGTTTTTT. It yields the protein CASSPFSTGDGTGELFF. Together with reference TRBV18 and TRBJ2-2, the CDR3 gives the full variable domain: NAGVMQNPRHLVRRRGQEARLRCSPMKGHSHVYWYRQLPEEGLKFMVYLQKENIIDESGMPKERFSAEFPKEGPSILRIQQVVRGDSAAYFCASSPFSTGDGTGELFFGEGSRLTVL.